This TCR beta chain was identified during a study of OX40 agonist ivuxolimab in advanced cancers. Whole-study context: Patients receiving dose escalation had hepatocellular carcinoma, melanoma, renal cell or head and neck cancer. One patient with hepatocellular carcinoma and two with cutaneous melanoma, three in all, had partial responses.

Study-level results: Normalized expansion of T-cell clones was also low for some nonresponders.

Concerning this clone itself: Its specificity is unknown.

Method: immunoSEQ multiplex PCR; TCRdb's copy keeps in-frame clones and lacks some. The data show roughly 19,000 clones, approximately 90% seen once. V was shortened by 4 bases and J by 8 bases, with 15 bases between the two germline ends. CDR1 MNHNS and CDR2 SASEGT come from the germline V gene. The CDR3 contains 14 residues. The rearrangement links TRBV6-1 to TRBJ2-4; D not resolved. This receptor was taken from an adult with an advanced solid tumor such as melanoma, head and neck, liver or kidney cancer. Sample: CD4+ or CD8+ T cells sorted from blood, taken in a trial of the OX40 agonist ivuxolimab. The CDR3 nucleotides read TGTGCCAGCAGTGGTAACCACGAGACGGACATTCAGTACTTC. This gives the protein CASSGNHETDIQYF.